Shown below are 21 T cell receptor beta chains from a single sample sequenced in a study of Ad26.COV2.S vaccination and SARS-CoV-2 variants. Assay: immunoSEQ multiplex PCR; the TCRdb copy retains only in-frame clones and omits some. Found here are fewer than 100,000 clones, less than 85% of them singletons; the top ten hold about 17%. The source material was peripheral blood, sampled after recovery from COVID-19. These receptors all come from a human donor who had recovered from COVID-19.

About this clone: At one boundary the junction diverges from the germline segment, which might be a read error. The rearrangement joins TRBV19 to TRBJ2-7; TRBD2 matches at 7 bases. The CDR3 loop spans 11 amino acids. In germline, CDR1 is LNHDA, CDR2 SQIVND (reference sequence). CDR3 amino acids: CASRGGREEHF. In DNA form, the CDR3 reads TGTGCCAGTAGAGGCGGTCGGGAGGAGCACTTC.

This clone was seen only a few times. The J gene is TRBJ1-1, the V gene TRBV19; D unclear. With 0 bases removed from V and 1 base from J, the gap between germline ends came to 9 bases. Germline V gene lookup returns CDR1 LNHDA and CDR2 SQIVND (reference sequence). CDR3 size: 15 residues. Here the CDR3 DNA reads TGTGCCAGTAGTATAGATGGTGCCTCGAACACTGAAGCTTTCTTT. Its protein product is CASSIDGASNTEAFF.

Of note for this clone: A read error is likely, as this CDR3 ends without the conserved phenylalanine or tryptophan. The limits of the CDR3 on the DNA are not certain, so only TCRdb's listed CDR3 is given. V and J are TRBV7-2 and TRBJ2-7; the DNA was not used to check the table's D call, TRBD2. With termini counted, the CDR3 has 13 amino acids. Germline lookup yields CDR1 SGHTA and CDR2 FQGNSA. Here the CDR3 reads CASSSKAGLRSFL.

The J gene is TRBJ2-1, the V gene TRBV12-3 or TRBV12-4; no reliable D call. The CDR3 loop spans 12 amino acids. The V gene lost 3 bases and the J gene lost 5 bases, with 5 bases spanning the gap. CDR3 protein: CASSFKHNEQFF. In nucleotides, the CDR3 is TGTGCCAGCAGTTTTAAGCACAATGAGCAGTTCTTC.

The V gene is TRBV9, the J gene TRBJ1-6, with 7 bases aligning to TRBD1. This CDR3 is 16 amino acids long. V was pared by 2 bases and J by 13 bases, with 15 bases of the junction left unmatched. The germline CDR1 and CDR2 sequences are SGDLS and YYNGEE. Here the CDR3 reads CASSVSGTAVGGPLHF. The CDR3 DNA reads TGTGCCAGCAGCGTGTCCGGGACAGCCGTCGGCGGTCCCCTCCACTTT.

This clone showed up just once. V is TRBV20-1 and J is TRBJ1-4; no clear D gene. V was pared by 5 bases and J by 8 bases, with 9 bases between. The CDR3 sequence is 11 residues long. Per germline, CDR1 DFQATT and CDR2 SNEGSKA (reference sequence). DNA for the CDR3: TGCAGTGCTCCTAGGGTGGAAAAACTGTTTTTT. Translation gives CSAPRVEKLFF.

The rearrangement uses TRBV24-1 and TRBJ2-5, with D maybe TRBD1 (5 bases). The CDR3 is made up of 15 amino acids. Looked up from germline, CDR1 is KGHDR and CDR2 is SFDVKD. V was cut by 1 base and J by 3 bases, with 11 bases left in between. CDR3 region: CATSDFTGFEETQYF. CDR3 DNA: TGTGCCACCAGTGATTTCACAGGATTCGAAGAGACCCAGTACTTC.

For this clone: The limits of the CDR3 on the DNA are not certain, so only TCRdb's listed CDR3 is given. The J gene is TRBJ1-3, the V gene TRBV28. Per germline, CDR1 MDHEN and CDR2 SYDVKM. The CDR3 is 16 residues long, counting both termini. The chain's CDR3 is CASSSSAGFSGNTIYF.

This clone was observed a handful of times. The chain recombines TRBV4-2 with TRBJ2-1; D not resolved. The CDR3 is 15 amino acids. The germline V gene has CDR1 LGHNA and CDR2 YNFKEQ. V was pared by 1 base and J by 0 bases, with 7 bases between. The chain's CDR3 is CASSQGIVSYNEQFF. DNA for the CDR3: TGTGCCAGCAGCCAAGGCATAGTCTCCTACAATGAGCAGTTCTTC.

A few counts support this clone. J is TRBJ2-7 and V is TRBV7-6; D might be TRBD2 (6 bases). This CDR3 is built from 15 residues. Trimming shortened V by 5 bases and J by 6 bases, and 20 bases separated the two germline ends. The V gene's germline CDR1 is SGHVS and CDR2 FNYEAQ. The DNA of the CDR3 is TGTGCCAGCAGCACTTCAGTGGGGGGAAGCAGCGAGCAGTACTTC. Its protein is CASSTSVGGSSEQYF.

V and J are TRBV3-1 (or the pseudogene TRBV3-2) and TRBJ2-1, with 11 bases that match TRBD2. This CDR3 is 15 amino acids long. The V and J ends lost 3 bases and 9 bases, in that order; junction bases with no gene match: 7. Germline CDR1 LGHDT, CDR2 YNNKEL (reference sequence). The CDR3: CASSQMTSGKGEQFF. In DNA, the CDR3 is TGTGCCAGCAGCCAGATGACTAGCGGGAAGGGTGAGCAGTTCTTC.

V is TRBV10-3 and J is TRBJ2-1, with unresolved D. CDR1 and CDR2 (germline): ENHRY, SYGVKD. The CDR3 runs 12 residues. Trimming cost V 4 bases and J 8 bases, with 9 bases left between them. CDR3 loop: CAISVAEYEQFF. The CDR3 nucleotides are TGTGCCATCAGTGTCGCCGAGTATGAGCAGTTCTTC.

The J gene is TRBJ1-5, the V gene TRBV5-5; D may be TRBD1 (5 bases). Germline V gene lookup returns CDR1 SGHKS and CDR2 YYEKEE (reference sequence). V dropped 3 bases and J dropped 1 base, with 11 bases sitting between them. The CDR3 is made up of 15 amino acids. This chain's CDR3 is CASSYAEGSNQPQHF. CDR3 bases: TGTGCCAGCAGCTACGCCGAGGGGAGCAATCAGCCCCAGCATTTT.

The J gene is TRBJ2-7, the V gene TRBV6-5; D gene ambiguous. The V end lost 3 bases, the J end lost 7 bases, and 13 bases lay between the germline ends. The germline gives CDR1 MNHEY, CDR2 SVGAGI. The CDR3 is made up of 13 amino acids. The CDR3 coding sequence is TGTGCCAGCAGTTATTCGGGCCCGGATGAGCAGTACTTC. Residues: CASSYSGPDEQYF.

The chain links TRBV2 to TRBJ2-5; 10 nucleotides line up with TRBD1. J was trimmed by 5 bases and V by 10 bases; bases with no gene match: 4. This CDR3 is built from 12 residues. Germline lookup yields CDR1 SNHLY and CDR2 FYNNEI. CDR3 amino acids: CATSDRGETQYF. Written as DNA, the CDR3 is TGTGCCACCTCGGACAGGGGGGAGACCCAGTACTTC.

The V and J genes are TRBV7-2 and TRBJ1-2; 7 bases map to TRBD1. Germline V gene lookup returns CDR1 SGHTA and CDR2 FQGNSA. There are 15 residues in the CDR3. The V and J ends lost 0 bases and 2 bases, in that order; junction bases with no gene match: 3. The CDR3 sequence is CASSLAGTANYGYTF. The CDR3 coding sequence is TGTGCCAGCAGCTTAGCGGGGACAGCCAACTATGGCTACACCTTC. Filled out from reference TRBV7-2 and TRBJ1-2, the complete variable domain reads GAGVSQSPSNKVTEKGKDVELRCDPISGHTALYWYRQSLGQGLEFLIYFQGNSAPDKSGLPSDRFSAERTGGSVSTLTIQRTQQEDSAVYLCASSLAGTANYGYTFGSGTRLTVV.

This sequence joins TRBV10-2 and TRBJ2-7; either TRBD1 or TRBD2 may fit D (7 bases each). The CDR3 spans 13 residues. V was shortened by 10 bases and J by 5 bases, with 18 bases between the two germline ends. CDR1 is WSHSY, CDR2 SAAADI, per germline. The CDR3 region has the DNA TGCGCCACAAAGGGGGCAGGGAGGGACGAGCAGTACTTC. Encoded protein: CATKGAGRDEQYF.

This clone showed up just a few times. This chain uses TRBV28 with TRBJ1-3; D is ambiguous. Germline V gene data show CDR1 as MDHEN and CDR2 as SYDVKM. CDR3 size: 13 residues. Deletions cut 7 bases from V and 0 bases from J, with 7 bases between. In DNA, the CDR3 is TGTGCCAGCACCTCGTCCTCTGGAAACACCATATATTTT. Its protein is CASTSSSGNTIYF.

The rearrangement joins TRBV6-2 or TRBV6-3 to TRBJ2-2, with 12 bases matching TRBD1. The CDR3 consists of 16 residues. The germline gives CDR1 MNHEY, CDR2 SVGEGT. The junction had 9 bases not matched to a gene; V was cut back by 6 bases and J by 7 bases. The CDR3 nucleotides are TGTGCCAGCAGCCGACCGGGACAGGGGGCTGGCGGGGAGCTGTTTTTT. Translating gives CASSRPGQGAGGELFF.

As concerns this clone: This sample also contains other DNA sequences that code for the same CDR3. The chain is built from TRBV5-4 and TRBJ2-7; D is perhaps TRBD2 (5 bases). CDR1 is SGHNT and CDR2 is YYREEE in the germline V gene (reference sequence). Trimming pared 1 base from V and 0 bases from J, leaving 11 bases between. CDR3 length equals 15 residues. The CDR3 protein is CASSLRRVSSYEQYF. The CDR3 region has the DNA TGTGCCAGCAGCTTGAGGCGGGTGAGCTCCTACGAGCAGTACTTC.

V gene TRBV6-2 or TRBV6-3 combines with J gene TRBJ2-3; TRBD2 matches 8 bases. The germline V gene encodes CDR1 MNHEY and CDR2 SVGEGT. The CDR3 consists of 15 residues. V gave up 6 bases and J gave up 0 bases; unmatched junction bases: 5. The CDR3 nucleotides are TGTGCCAGCAGCCGACTAGCGCGAAGCACAGATACGCAGTATTTT. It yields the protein CASSRLARSTDTQYF.